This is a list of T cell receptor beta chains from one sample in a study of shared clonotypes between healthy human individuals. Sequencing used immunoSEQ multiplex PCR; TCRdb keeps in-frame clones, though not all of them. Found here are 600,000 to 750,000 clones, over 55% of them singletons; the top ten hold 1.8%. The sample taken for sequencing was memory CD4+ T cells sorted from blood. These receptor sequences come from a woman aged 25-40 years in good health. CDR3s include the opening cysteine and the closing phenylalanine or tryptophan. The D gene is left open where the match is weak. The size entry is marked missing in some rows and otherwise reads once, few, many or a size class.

CDR3aa: CASSQLGKTQYF
CDR3nt: TGTGCCAGCAGCCAGCTGGGAAAGACCCAGTACTTC
j_gene: TRBJ2-5
abundance: .
v_gene: TRBV14
d_gene: .

CDR3aa: CASSRGLGGTRDREVNQPQHF
CDR3nt: TGTGCCAGCAGCCGAGGGCTCGGGGGCACCCGGGACAGGGAAGTCAATCAGCCCCAGCATTTT
j_gene: TRBJ1-5
abundance: .
v_gene: TRBV2
d_gene: TRBD1

CDR3aa: CASSRGGLLPGANVLTF
CDR3nt: TGTGCCAGCAGCCGAGGGGGACTTCTGCCTGGGGCCAACGTCCTGACTTTC
j_gene: TRBJ2-6
abundance: .
v_gene: TRBV27
d_gene: .

CDR3aa: CASSVRAVTDTQYF
CDR3nt: TGTGCCAGCTCAGTCCGGGCGGTCACAGATACGCAGTATTTT
j_gene: TRBJ2-3
abundance: .
v_gene: TRBV19
d_gene: .

CDR3aa: CASSARDISSGEQYF
CDR3nt: TGTGCCAGCAGCGCCCGGGACATCTCATCCGGCGAGCAGTACTTC
j_gene: TRBJ2-7
abundance: .
v_gene: TRBV7-6
d_gene: .

CDR3aa: CASSPPGGDTGELFF
CDR3nt: TGTGCCAGCTCACCACCAGGGGGAGACACCGGGGAGCTGTTTTTT
j_gene: TRBJ2-2
abundance: .
v_gene: TRBV18
d_gene: .

CDR3aa: CASSLLADFSYEQYF
CDR3nt: TGTGCCAGCAGCCTGCTAGCGGACTTCTCCTACGAGCAGTACTTC
j_gene: TRBJ2-7
abundance: few
v_gene: TRBV7-2
d_gene: TRBD2

CDR3aa: CASSADRVRAGELFF
CDR3nt: TGTGCCAGCAGCGCGGACAGGGTGAGGGCCGGGGAGCTGTTTTTT
j_gene: TRBJ2-2
abundance: many
v_gene: TRBV9
d_gene: TRBD1

CDR3aa: CSARDIGGSSF
CDR3nt: TGCAGTGCTAGAGATATTGGCGGGTCTTCTTTT
j_gene: TRBJ2-3
abundance: .
v_gene: TRBV20-1
d_gene: .

CDR3aa: CASSLTSGSYGTDTQYF
CDR3nt: TGTGCCAGCAGCTTAACTAGCGGGAGTTATGGCACAGATACGCAGTATTTT
j_gene: TRBJ2-3
abundance: .
v_gene: TRBV13
d_gene: TRBD2

CDR3aa: CASSLVSIMNTEAFF
CDR3nt: TGTGCCAGCAGCTTAGTATCCATCATGAACACTGAAGCTTTCTTT
j_gene: TRBJ1-1
abundance: .
v_gene: TRBV7-2
d_gene: .

CDR3aa: CASRGTAFSGNTIYF
CDR3nt: TGTGCCAGCAGGGGGACGGCCTTCTCTGGAAACACCATATATTTT
j_gene: TRBJ1-3
abundance: .
v_gene: TRBV28
d_gene: .

CDR3aa: CASSSGRTRTDTQYF
CDR3nt: TGTGCCAGCAGTTCAGGAAGGACACGCACAGATACGCAGTATTTT
j_gene: TRBJ2-3
abundance: .
v_gene: TRBV2
d_gene: .

CDR3aa: CASSGRAQVGNIQYF
CDR3nt: TGTGCCAGCAGTGGAAGGGCGCAGGTCGGAAACATTCAGTACTTC
j_gene: TRBJ2-4
abundance: .
v_gene: TRBV28
d_gene: .

CDR3aa: CASSSSTGSETQYF
CDR3nt: TGTGCCAGCAGTTCCTCGACGGGGTCGGAGACCCAGTACTTC
j_gene: TRBJ2-5
abundance: once
v_gene: TRBV6-5
d_gene: .

CDR3aa: CASSPLISETQYF
CDR3nt: TGTGCCAGCTCACCACTAATATCGGAGACCCAGTACTTC
j_gene: TRBJ2-5
abundance: .
v_gene: TRBV18
d_gene: .

CDR3aa: CASSLRRVSYGYTF
CDR3nt: TGTGCCAGCAGTTTACGCAGGGTCTCCTATGGCTACACCTTC
j_gene: TRBJ1-2
abundance: .
v_gene: TRBV27
d_gene: .

CDR3aa: CASRDRAGTTSSGANVLTF
CDR3nt: TGTGCCAGCAGGGACCGTGCTGGGACTACTAGCTCTGGGGCCAACGTCCTGACTTTC
j_gene: TRBJ2-6
abundance: .
v_gene: TRBV28
d_gene: TRBD2

CDR3aa: CASRYGQGEQYF
CDR3nt: TGTGCCAGCAGATATGGACAGGGCGAGCAGTACTTC
j_gene: TRBJ2-7
abundance: .
v_gene: TRBV28
d_gene: TRBD1

CDR3aa: CAWAGGLYGYTF
CDR3nt: TGTGCCTGGGCCGGAGGACTCTATGGCTACACCTTC
j_gene: TRBJ1-2
abundance: .
v_gene: TRBV30
d_gene: .

CDR3aa: CSVAGTYGYTF
CDR3nt: TGCAGCGTTGCAGGGACCTACGGCTACACCTTC
j_gene: TRBJ1-2
abundance: few
v_gene: TRBV29-1
d_gene: .

CDR3aa: CASSAKQGRDNQPQHF
CDR3nt: TGTGCCAGCAGTGCCAAACAGGGTCGGGACAATCAGCCCCAGCATTTT
j_gene: TRBJ1-5
abundance: .
v_gene: TRBV28
d_gene: .

CDR3aa: CASSSQTPGLAAEQFF
CDR3nt: TGTGCCAGCAGTTCGCAGACCCCGGGACTAGCGGCCGAGCAGTTCTTC
j_gene: TRBJ2-1
abundance: .
v_gene: TRBV27
d_gene: TRBD2

CDR3aa: CASSPTGGLAVGSSYNEQFF
CDR3nt: TGTGCCAGCAGTCCAACAGGGGGACTAGCGGTTGGAAGCTCCTACAATGAGCAGTTCTTC
j_gene: TRBJ2-1
abundance: .
v_gene: TRBV28
d_gene: TRBD2

CDR3aa: CASSFFGQGASGYTF
CDR3nt: TGTGCCAGCAGCTTTTTCGGACAGGGGGCATCTGGCTACACCTTC
j_gene: TRBJ1-2
abundance: few
v_gene: TRBV5-6
d_gene: TRBD1

CDR3aa: CASRLAGLLQETQYF
CDR3nt: TGCGCCAGCAGGCTGGCGGGACTGCTCCAAGAGACCCAGTACTTC
j_gene: TRBJ2-5
abundance: .
v_gene: TRBV5-1
d_gene: .

CDR3aa: CASSFLTRFTEAFF
CDR3nt: TGTGCCAGCAGCTTCCTGACGAGGTTCACTGAAGCTTTCTTT
j_gene: TRBJ1-1
abundance: .
v_gene: TRBV13
d_gene: .

CDR3aa: CASRRTGGNQPQHF
CDR3nt: TGTGCCAGCAGACGGACAGGGGGCAATCAGCCCCAGCATTTT
j_gene: TRBJ1-5
abundance: .
v_gene: TRBV27
d_gene: TRBD1

CDR3aa: CASSAGRDTQYF
CDR3nt: TGCGCCAGCAGCGCAGGAAGAGATACGCAGTATTTT
j_gene: TRBJ2-3
abundance: many
v_gene: TRBV5-1
d_gene: .

CDR3aa: CATSRTDRDRAETQYF
CDR3nt: TGTGCCACCAGCAGAACAGACAGGGACAGGGCAGAGACCCAGTACTTC
j_gene: TRBJ2-5
abundance: once
v_gene: TRBV15
d_gene: TRBD1

CDR3aa: CASSRSYEQYF
CDR3nt: TGTGCCAGCAGTAGATCCTACGAGCAGTACTTC
j_gene: TRBJ2-7
abundance: once
v_gene: TRBV6-6
d_gene: .

CDR3aa: CASSPTSGRGNEQFF
CDR3nt: TGTGCCAGCTCGCCAACTAGCGGGAGAGGCAATGAGCAGTTCTTC
j_gene: TRBJ2-1
abundance: .
v_gene: TRBV18
d_gene: TRBD2

CDR3aa: CASSVGVEDVLTF
CDR3nt: TGTGCCAGCAGCGTAGGGGTCGAGGACGTCCTGACTTTC
j_gene: TRBJ2-6
abundance: once
v_gene: TRBV9
d_gene: .

CDR3aa: CASSAGGLPLEETQYF
CDR3nt: TGCGCCAGCAGCGCCGGAGGACTACCCCTAGAGGAGACCCAGTACTTC
j_gene: TRBJ2-5
abundance: .
v_gene: TRBV5-1
d_gene: .

CDR3aa: CASSVGTGNTMPSPEQYF
CDR3nt: TGTGCCAGCAGCGTAGGGACAGGGAACACCATGCCTAGCCCCGAGCAGTACTTC
j_gene: TRBJ2-7
abundance: once
v_gene: TRBV9
d_gene: TRBD1

CDR3aa: CASSPGTSGNEQFF
CDR3nt: TGCGCCAGCAGCCCTGGGACTAGCGGGAATGAGCAGTTCTTC
j_gene: TRBJ2-1
abundance: few
v_gene: TRBV5-1
d_gene: TRBD2

CDR3aa: CASSLPRARQPQHF
CDR3nt: TGTGCCAGCAGCTTACCCAGGGCCAGGCAGCCCCAGCATTTT
j_gene: TRBJ1-5
abundance: .
v_gene: TRBV7-8
d_gene: .

CDR3aa: CSVAPVLNTQYF
CDR3nt: TGCAGCGTTGCCCCCGTGTTAAACACGCAGTATTTT
j_gene: TRBJ2-3
abundance: .
v_gene: TRBV29-1
d_gene: .

CDR3aa: CASSQDFPARGTTIYF
CDR3nt: TGCGCCAGCAGCCAAGATTTTCCTGCCCGAGGGACCACCATATATTTT
j_gene: TRBJ1-3
abundance: .
v_gene: TRBV4-1
d_gene: .

CDR3aa: CASSRAGGSRNEKLFF
CDR3nt: TGTGCCAGCAGCCGAGCGGGAGGGAGTAGGAATGAAAAACTGTTTTTT
j_gene: TRBJ1-4
abundance: .
v_gene: TRBV7-2
d_gene: .

CDR3aa: CSVDIAGIGYNEQFF
CDR3nt: TGCAGCGTTGACATAGCGGGAATCGGCTACAATGAGCAGTTCTTC
j_gene: TRBJ2-1
abundance: .
v_gene: TRBV29-1
d_gene: TRBD2

CDR3aa: CASSIDGRVRNTEAFF
CDR3nt: TGTGCCAGTAGTATAGATGGGAGGGTCCGGAACACTGAAGCTTTCTTT
j_gene: TRBJ1-1
abundance: .
v_gene: TRBV19
d_gene: .

CDR3aa: CASSNLQREGRETQYF
CDR3nt: TGCGCCAGCAGTAACTTGCAGCGGGAGGGCCGAGAGACCCAGTACTTC
j_gene: TRBJ2-5
abundance: .
v_gene: TRBV10-1
d_gene: TRBD2

CDR3aa: CASSYSYQGAHEQYF
CDR3nt: TGTGCCAGCAGTTACTCGTACCAGGGGGCCCACGAGCAGTACTTC
j_gene: TRBJ2-7
abundance: .
v_gene: TRBV6-5
d_gene: TRBD1

CDR3aa: CASRKTSGSTDTQYF
CDR3nt: TGTGCCAGTAGGAAGACTAGCGGGAGCACAGATACGCAGTATTTT
j_gene: TRBJ2-3
abundance: .
v_gene: TRBV19
d_gene: TRBD2

CDR3aa: CAWSSVQETQYF
CDR3nt: TGTGCCTGGAGTTCAGTACAAGAGACCCAGTACTTC
j_gene: TRBJ2-5
abundance: .
v_gene: TRBV30
d_gene: .

CDR3aa: CASSLTAGTLGEQFF
CDR3nt: TGTGCCAGCAGCTTAACGGCGGGAACGCTGGGTGAGCAGTTCTTC
j_gene: TRBJ2-1
abundance: .
v_gene: TRBV7-7
d_gene: .

CDR3aa: CASGLEGTSSFF
CDR3nt: TGTGCCAGCGGCCTGGAAGGGACGTCTTCTTTCTTT
j_gene: TRBJ1-1
abundance: .
v_gene: TRBV4-2
d_gene: .

CDR3aa: CASSPTLGTEAFF
CDR3nt: TGTGCCAGCAGCCCCACGTTGGGCACTGAAGCTTTCTTT
j_gene: TRBJ1-1
abundance: .
v_gene: TRBV7-7
d_gene: .

CDR3aa: CSVPLGGSGDTQYF
CDR3nt: TGCAGCGTTCCCTTGGGGGGTTCGGGAGATACGCAGTATTTT
j_gene: TRBJ2-3
abundance: .
v_gene: TRBV29-1
d_gene: .

CDR3aa: CASSLGTAGNQPQHF
CDR3nt: TGCGCCAGCAGCTTGGGGACCGCTGGCAATCAGCCCCAGCATTTT
j_gene: TRBJ1-5
abundance: .
v_gene: TRBV5-1
d_gene: .